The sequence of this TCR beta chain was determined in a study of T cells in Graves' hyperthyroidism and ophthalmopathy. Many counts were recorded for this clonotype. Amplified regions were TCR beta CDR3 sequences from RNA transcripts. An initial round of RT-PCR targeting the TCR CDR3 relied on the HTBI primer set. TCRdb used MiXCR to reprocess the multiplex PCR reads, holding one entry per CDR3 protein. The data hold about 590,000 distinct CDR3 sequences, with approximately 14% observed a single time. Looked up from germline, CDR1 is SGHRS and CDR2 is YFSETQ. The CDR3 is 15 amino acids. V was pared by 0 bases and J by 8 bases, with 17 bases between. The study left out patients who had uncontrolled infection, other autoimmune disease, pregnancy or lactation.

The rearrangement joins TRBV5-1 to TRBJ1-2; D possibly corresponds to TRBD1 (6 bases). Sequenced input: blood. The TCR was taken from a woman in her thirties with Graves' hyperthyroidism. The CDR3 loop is CASSLDFTGSYGYTF. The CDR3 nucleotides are TGCGCCAGCAGCTTGGACTTTACAGGGTCTTACGGCTACACCTTC.